This T cell receptor beta chain was sequenced for a study of T cell repertoires in cytomegalovirus infection. Study information: Recently identified HLA-C-restricted CMV epitopes and well-studied HLA-B-restricted CMV epitopes were used by the study. Through public TCR beta signatures, both CMV infection and matching HLA type were indicated.

Deletions cut 4 bases from V and 4 bases from J, with 11 bases between. This CDR3 has 14 residues. Germline V gene data show CDR1 as MNHEY and CDR2 as SVGAGI. Study-level findings and limits: Of the TCR beta families, the public ones yielded a cumulative frequency that identified carriers of CMV plus the relevant HLA. In two of eight donors, the top clonotype was HLA-C-restricted CMV-specific.

TCRdb called the reads again in MiXCR, with one record for every CDR3 protein. The profile shows about 63,000 distinct CDR3 sequences, about 19% of them singletons. In the case of this clonotype: Its antigen is not identified.

The chain uses TRBV6-5 and TRBJ1-5, with a weak D call TRBD1 (6 bases). The sequences come from CD8+ T cells from cultured PBMCs, collected from culture after CMV antigen stimulation. The origin of this receptor is a human donor in good health (CMV status not recorded). Some clones in this sample may be carry-over from other donors' samples. The CDR3 nucleotides read TGTGCCAGCAGTTTGGGGGGGGCGAATCAGCCCCAGCATTTT. It specifies CASSLGGANQPQHF.